The present TCR beta chain was sequenced within a study of CD8 T cells in ankylosing spondylitis. Study-wide results and caveats: A TCR beta motif of seven or eight highly homologous variants appeared characteristic of ankylosing spondylitis blood. Some of the motif variants had earlier been found in reactive arthritis patients' fluid and blood. The study looked at matched synovial fluid samples from ankylosing spondylitis patients. Disease-linked clones were reported to be significantly enriched there. Disease-associated clonotypes exhibited CD8+ identity and were relatively infrequent in peripheral blood.

Quantitative 5'-RACE with molecular barcodes was used to make the TCR beta libraries. TCRdb re-analysed the 5' RACE reads in MiXCR, keeping a single row per CDR3 protein. Of fewer than 750,000 distinct CDR3 sequences in the sample, under 20% were seen once. This clonotype was picked up a small number of times. Its antigen remains unidentified. Trimming removed 7 bases at V and 6 bases at J, with 19 bases between. This CDR3 is 15 amino acids long. CDR1 and CDR2 (germline): MDHEN, SYDVKM. The origin of this receptor is a male donor with ankylosing spondylitis. Source material: blood, either unsorted or a sorted T cell fraction (not recorded which). The chain links TRBV28 to TRBJ2-1; weak D call: TRBD2 (5 bases). The CDR3 DNA reads TGTGCCAGCACCGAAGACCGGGATGCACCCAATGAGCAGTTCTTC. Residues: CASTEDRDAPNEQFF.